This TCR beta chain was sequenced for a study of metastatic and nonmetastatic thyroid tumors. In the study overall: Peripheral blood and tumor or nodule samples from malignant and benign thyroid patients were compared. General study points: A significant increase in TCR beta diversity was reportedly seen in malignant thyroid tumors relative to benign nodules, in blood and tumor.

Source study methods: Differences in CDR3 between clinicopathological groups were drawn on to build a classifier intended to discriminate distant-metastatic papillary thyroid cancer patients. TCRdb called clones again from the PCR reads with MiXCR. TCRdb, rather than the study authors, made the V and J calls. Of approximately 25,000 clones listed, over 25% are singletons. The length of the CDR3 is 9 residues. With 11 bases removed from V and 5 bases from J, the gap between germline ends came to 4 bases. Per the germline V gene, CDR1 is LGHNA and CDR2 is YNFKEQ. Ahead of thyroid surgery, no patient had received treatment of any kind. This clone has a single count. What it binds is unknown.

Source material: blood. The sequence came from a male donor with papillary thyroid cancer or a benign thyroid nodule (not recorded which). Some clones in this sample may be carry-over from other donors' samples. V is TRBV4-2 and J is TRBJ1-5; D uncertain. The CDR3 here is CAHYQPQHF. The CDR3 nucleotides are TGTGCCCATTATCAGCCCCAGCATTTT.